This TCR beta chain was identified in a study of blood T cell repertoires in COVID-19. V lost 4 bases, J lost 5 bases, and 7 bases stayed unmatched. This CDR3 comprises 14 residues. Germline V CDR1 and CDR2: MNHNY, SVGAGI (reference sequence). In the original processing: Amplifying reference gene primers gave estimates of nucleated cell counts. The method was immunoSEQ multiplex PCR; TCRdb's version includes in-frame clones alone and lacks a portion of them. From that table come the V and J calls and clone size; the DNA was used to work out D and trimming. The sample records over 45,000 clones, less than 90% being singletons.

The receptor comes from a human donor in a cohort sampled during active COVID-19. The chain joins TRBV6-6 to TRBJ1-2; 7 bases align to TRBD1. Sequenced input: peripheral blood. CDR3 coding DNA: TGTGCCAGCAGTTTCACCGGGACAGAGTATGGCTACACCTTC. The encoded protein is CASSFTGTEYGYTF.